The text below deals with one T cell receptor beta chain. Its antigen remains unidentified. This record belongs to a study of Ad26.COV2.S vaccination and SARS-CoV-2 variants. The treatment denotes: around 19 received Ad26.COV2.S at low or high dose, single or two shots; roughly 5 received placebo; per-sample allocation not given. After the first vaccine or placebo injection, samples were drawn on day 63. An Ad26 vector carrying the Wuhan-strain SARS-CoV-2 spike served as the vaccine. Germline V gives CDR1 MNHEY, CDR2 SMNVEV (reference sequence). This CDR3 is 15 amino acids long. V trimming: 0 bases; J trimming: 3 bases; junction bases outside the gene matches: 4. The assay was immunoSEQ multiplex PCR, and TCRdb's table has in-frame clones only and misses some. The table shows about 420,000 clones, with approximately 90% occurring only once. Study-wide results and caveats: It was found that vaccine and placebo recipients had similar non-spike TCR breadth. There was reportedly substantial breadth in spike-specific CD8+ and CD4+ T cell responses after vaccination.

The source was peripheral blood, collected in a trial of Ad26.COV2.S vaccine versus placebo. The chain links TRBV27 to TRBJ1-2; 7 bases fit TRBD1. This TCR was recovered from a person between 18 and 59 years old who received the Ad26.COV2.S COVID-19 vaccine or a placebo. CDR3 sequence: CASSLSTGLDYGYTF. The CDR3 nucleotides read TGTGCCAGCAGTTTATCGACAGGGCTGGACTATGGCTACACCTTC.